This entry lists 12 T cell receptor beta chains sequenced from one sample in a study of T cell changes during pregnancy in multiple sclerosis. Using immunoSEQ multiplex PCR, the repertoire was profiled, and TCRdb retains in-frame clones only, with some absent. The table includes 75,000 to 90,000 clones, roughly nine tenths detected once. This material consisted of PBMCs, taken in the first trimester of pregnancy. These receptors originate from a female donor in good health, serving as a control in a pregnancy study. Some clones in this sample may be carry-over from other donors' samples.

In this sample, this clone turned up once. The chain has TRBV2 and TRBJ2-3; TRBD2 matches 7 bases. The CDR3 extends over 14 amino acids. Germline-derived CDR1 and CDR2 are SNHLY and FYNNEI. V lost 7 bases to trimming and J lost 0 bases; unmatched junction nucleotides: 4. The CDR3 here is CASTRGDSTDTQYF. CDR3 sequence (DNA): TGTGCCAGCACTCGGGGGGACAGCACAGATACGCAGTATTTT.

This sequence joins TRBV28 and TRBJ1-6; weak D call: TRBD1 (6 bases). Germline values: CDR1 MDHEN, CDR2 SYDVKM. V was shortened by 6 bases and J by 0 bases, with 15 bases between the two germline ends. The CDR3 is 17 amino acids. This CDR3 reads CASSRGQWNSYNSPLHF. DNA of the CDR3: TGTGCCAGCAGCCGTGGACAGTGGAACTCCTATAATTCACCCCTCCACTTT.

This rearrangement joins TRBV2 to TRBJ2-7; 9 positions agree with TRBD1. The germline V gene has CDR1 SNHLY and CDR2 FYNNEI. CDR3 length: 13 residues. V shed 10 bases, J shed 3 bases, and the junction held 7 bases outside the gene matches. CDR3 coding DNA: TGTGCCATACCTGGACAGGGGAGCTACGAGCAGTACTTC. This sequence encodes CAIPGQGSYEQYF.

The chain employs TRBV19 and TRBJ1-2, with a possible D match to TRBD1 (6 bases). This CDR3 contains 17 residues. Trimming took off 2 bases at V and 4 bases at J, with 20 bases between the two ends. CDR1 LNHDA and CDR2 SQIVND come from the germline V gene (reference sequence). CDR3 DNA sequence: TGTGCCAGTAGTATAAGCCACTCTGCAGGGGTGTTCTATGGCTACACCTTC. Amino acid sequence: CASSISHSAGVFYGYTF.

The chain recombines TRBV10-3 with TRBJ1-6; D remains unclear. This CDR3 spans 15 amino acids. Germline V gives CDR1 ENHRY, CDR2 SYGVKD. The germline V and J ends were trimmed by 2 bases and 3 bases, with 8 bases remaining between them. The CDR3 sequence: CAISEDLDYNSPLHF. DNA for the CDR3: TGTGCCATCAGTGAGGATTTAGACTATAATTCACCCCTCCACTTT.

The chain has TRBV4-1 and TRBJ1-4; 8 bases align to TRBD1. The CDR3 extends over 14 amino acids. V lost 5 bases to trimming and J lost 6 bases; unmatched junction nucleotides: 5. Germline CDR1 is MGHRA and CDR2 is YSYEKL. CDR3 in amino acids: CASSLGQADEKLFF. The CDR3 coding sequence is TGCGCCAGCAGCTTGGGACAGGCGGATGAAAAACTGTTTTTT.

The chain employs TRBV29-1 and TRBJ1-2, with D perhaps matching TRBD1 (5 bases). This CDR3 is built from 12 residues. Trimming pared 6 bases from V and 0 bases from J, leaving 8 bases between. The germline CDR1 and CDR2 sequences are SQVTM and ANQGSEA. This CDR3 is CSVKTANYGYTF. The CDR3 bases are TGCAGCGTAAAGACAGCTAACTATGGCTACACCTTC.

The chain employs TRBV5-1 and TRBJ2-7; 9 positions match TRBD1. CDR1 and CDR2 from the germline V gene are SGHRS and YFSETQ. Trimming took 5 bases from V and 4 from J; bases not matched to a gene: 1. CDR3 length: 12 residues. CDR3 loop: CASSGQGYEQYF. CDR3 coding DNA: TGCGCCAGCAGTGGACAGGGGTACGAGCAGTACTTC.

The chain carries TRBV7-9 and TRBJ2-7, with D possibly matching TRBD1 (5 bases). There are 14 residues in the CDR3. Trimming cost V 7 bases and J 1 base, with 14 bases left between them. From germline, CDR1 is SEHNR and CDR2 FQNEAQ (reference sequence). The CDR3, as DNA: TGTGCCAGCACCCCCGAGACAGCATCCTACGAGCAGTACTTC. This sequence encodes CASTPETASYEQYF.

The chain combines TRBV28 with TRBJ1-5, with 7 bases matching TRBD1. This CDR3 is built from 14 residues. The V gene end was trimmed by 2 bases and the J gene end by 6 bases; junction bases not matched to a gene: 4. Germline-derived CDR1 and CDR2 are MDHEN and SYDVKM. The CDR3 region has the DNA TGTGCCAGCAGTTTACCCAACAGGGGTCAGCCCCAGCATTTT. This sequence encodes CASSLPNRGQPQHF.

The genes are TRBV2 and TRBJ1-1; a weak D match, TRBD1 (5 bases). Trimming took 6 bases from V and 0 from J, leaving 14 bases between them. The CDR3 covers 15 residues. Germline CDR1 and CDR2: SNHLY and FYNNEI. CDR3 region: CASRNRFAMNTEAFF. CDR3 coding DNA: TGTGCCAGCAGAAACAGGTTTGCCATGAACACTGAAGCTTTCTTT.

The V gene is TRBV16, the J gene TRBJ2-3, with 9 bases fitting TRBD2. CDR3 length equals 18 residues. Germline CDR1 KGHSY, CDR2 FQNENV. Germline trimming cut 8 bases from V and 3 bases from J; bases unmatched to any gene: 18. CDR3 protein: CASRMQQNLAGWTDTQYF. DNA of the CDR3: TGTGCCAGCCGAATGCAACAGAACCTAGCGGGATGGACAGATACGCAGTATTTT.